This TCR beta chain was captured in a study of blood T cell repertoires in COVID-19. Germline V gene lookup returns CDR1 LGHDT and CDR2 YNNKEL (reference sequence). This CDR3 is built from 14 residues. The junction had 7 bases not matched to a gene; V was cut back by 4 bases and J by 8 bases. TCRdb's table, derived via immunoSEQ multiplex PCR, lists solely in-frame clones and lacks some. The sample consists of over 25,000 clones, roughly nine tenths of them appearing once. The V gene is TRBV3-1 (or the pseudogene TRBV3-2), the J gene TRBJ1-2; TRBD1 matches 10 bases. What was sequenced was peripheral blood. This TCR was sampled from a human donor with active COVID-19. The donor label of this sample is uncertain. The CDR3 sequence is CASSRNGTGEGYTF. The CDR3, as DNA: TGTGCCAGCAGCCGTAACGGGACAGGGGAAGGCTACACCTTC.